The clone carrying this T cell receptor beta chain was seen just once. The sample comes from a study of blood T cell repertoires in COVID-19. About the study: The study drew acute and convalescent COVID-19 samples from the United States, Italy and Spain. Nucleic acid was either cDNA or gDNA, and it came from T cells, B-cell-depleted T cells, or PBMCs.

Original processing notes: Reference gene primers were amplified, and this amplification served to estimate nucleated cell counts. Only in-frame clones appear in the TCRdb table, and some are missing; sequencing was by immunoSEQ multiplex PCR. V, J and clone size are taken as reported in that table, and D and trimming were inferred from the DNA itself. The data contain 200,000 or so clones, roughly nine tenths of them seen just once; the ten biggest clones take up 0.6% to 0.9%. V was shortened by 4 bases and J by 4 bases, with 13 bases between the two germline ends. Germline CDR1 and CDR2: MGHDK and SYGVNS. This CDR3 region has 14 residues.

The sequence was obtained from a woman aged 70 to 79 with acute or convalescent COVID-19. The chain uses TRBV25-1 and TRBJ1-1; maybe TRBD1 (5 bases). Specimen: peripheral blood. The CDR3 protein is CASSGGLVGTEAFF. DNA for the CDR3: TGTGCCAGCAGTGGGGGCCTGGTTGGCACTGAAGCTTTCTTT.